This T cell receptor beta chain stems from a study of T-cell reconstitution after alpha-beta-depleted transplantation in children. Broader study findings: Diversity and T-cell counts at one year after transplant derived mostly from new T cells.

The TCRbeta library incorporated unique molecular identifiers. TCRdb called the PCR reads again in MiXCR, with one record for every CDR3 protein. The sample has approximately 1,000,000 distinct CDR3 sequences; 25% to 30% are singletons. CDR3 length: 18 residues. Germline V gene data show CDR1 as KGHSH and CDR2 as LQKENI. Trimming cost V 6 bases and J 0 bases, with 21 bases left between them. About this clonotype: The antigen is not known.

The source material was PBMCs, mostly from graft donor cells, sampled 360 days after TCRalphabeta/CD19-depleted stem cell transplant. The clonotype was recovered from a boy younger than two who had a stem cell transplant for SCID, so the T cells may come from the graft donor. The chain recombines TRBV18 with TRBJ1-5; tentative D call: TRBD1 (5 bases). The CDR3 region has the DNA TGTGCCAGCTCCTCGCGGGGGGGTCCGCCTTATAGCAATCAGCCCCAGCATTTT. Translated: CASSSRGGPPYSNQPQHF.